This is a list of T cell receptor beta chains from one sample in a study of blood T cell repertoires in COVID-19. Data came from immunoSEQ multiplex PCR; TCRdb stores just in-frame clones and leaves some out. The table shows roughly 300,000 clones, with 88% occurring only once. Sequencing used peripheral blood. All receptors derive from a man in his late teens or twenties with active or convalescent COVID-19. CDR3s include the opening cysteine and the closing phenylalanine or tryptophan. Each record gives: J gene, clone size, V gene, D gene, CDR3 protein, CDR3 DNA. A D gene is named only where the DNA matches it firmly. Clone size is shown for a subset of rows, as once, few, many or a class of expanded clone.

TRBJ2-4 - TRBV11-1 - CASSFSGKNIQYF TGTGCCAGCAGCTTTTCAGGGAAAAACATTCAGTACTTC
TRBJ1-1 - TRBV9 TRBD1 CASSTPGTANTEAFF TGTGCCAGCAGCACCCCCGGGACAGCTAACACTGAAGCTTTCTTT
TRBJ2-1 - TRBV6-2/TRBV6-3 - CASSFGETYNEQFF TGTGCCAGCAGTTTCGGGGAAACCTACAATGAGCAGTTCTTC
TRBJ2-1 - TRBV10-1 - CASSGSGTRGFDEQFF TGCGCCAGCAGTGGCTCCGGGACAAGGGGCTTCGATGAGCAGTTCTTC
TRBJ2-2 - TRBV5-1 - CASSSGPNTGELFF TGCGCCAGCAGCTCTGGGCCGAACACCGGGGAGCTGTTTTTT
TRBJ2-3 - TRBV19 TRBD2 CASTRSGGTQYF TGTGCCAGTACCCGTAGCGGGGGAACGCAGTATTTT
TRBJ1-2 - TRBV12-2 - CASRLCWAGPQLNYGYTF TGTGCAAGTCGCTTATGTTGGGCAGGGCCCCAGCTGAACTATGGCTACACCTTC
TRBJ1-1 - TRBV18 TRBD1 CASSPPNDRGEAFF TGTGCCAGCTCACCACCGAACGACAGGGGTGAAGCTTTCTTT
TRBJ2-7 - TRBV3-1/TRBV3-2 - CASSQAGGYNYEQYF TGTGCCAGCAGCCAAGCTGGGGGCTATAACTACGAGCAGTACTTC
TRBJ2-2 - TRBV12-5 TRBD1 CASSLVRRQGDTGELFF TGTGCTAGTAGTTTGGTACGGAGACAGGGAGACACCGGGGAGCTGTTTTTT
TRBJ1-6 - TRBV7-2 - CASTLGSGNSPLHF TGTGCCAGCACCCTGGGCAGTGGGAATTCACCCCTCCACTTT
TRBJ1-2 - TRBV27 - CASRTGANGYTF TGTGCCAGCAGGACGGGAGCAAATGGCTACACCTTC
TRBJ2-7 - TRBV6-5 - CASSPSGEGSEQYF TGTGCCAGCAGCCCCTCGGGAGAGGGAAGCGAGCAGTACTTC
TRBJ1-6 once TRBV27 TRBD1 CASSLVAGGLNSPLHF TGTGCCAGCAGTTTAGTGGCAGGGGGTCTTAATTCACCCCTCCACTTT
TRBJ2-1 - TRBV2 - CASRASSYNEQFF TGTGCCAGCAGGGCTAGCTCCTACAATGAGCAGTTCTTC
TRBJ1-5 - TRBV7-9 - CASSGGGNQPQHF TGTGCCAGCAGCGGTGGAGGGAATCAGCCCCAGCATTTT
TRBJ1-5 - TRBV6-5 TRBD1 CASRKTGDQPQHF TGTGCCAGCAGAAAGACAGGGGATCAGCCCCAGCATTTT